These 5 T cell receptor beta chains originate from one sample sequenced in a study of blood T cell repertoires in COVID-19. Using immunoSEQ multiplex PCR, the repertoire was profiled, and TCRdb retains in-frame clones only, with some absent. The table records 120,000 to 150,000 clones, about 87% of them present only once. The sample was PBMCs or T cells enriched from blood (not recorded which). These receptors were collected from a man aged 50-60 years in a cohort exposed to, infected with or recovered from COVID-19 (not recorded which).

This chain links TRBV3-1 (or the pseudogene TRBV3-2) with TRBJ2-7; 10 positions match TRBD1. In germline, CDR1 is LGHDT, CDR2 YNNKEL (reference sequence). The CDR3 has 16 amino acids. The ends lost 2 bases at V and 3 bases at J; junction bases unmatched: 7. In DNA, the CDR3 is TGTGCCAGCAGCCAATGGGACAGGGGAGGGATCTACGAGCAGTACTTC. Protein product: CASSQWDRGGIYEQYF.

This clone showed up just once. The V call is TRBV3-1 (or the pseudogene TRBV3-2), the J call TRBJ2-5, with 7 bases identical to TRBD2. CDR1 and CDR2 from the germline V gene are LGHDT and YNNKEL (reference sequence). This CDR3 is 14 amino acids long. The V and J ends lost 1 base and 5 bases, in that order; junction bases with no gene match: 4. The CDR3 sequence is CASSQAGLVETQYF. The CDR3 DNA follows: TGTGCCAGCAGCCAAGCAGGACTAGTGGAGACCCAGTACTTC.

The chain has TRBV28 and TRBJ1-4, with 10 bases aligning to TRBD1. The V gene's germline CDR1 is MDHEN and CDR2 SYDVKM. The CDR3 extends over 14 amino acids. The J segment lost 8 bases and the V segment lost 3 bases, leaving 3 bases of the junction unmatched. CDR3: CASSLGTGVEKLFF. CDR3 nucleotide sequence: TGTGCCAGCAGTTTGGGGACAGGGGTGGAAAAACTGTTTTTT.

The chain carries TRBV7-9 and TRBJ2-5; D is perhaps TRBD1 (6 bases). Trimming stripped 1 base from V and 2 bases from J, with 11 bases between. The CDR3 is made up of 15 amino acids. Germline V gene data show CDR1 as SEHNR and CDR2 as FQNEAQ (reference sequence). CDR3 coding DNA: TGTGCCAGCAGCTTAGGAGGACAGCGACAAGAGACCCAGTACTTC. Amino acid sequence: CASSLGGQRQETQYF.

The CDR3 sequence is CASSFPGEKLFF. In DNA, the CDR3 is TGTGCCAGCAGTTTTCCGGGTGAAAAACTGTTTTTT. The chain carries TRBV12-3 or TRBV12-4 and TRBJ1-4; unclear D gene. This CDR3 spans 12 amino acids. V was cut by 3 bases and J by 7 bases, with 6 bases left in between.